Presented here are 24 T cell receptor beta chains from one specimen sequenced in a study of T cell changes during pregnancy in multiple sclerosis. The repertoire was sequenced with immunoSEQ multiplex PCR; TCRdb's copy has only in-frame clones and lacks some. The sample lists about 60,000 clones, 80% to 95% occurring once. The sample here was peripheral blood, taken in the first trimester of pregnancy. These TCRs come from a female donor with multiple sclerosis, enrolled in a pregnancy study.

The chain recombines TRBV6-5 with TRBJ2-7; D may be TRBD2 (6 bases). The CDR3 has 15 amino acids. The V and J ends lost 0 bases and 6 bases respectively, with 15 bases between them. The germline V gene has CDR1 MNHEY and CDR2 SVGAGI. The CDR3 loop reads CASSYSWGDSLEQYF. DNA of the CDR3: TGTGCCAGCAGTTACTCTTGGGGGGATTCTCTCGAGCAGTACTTC.

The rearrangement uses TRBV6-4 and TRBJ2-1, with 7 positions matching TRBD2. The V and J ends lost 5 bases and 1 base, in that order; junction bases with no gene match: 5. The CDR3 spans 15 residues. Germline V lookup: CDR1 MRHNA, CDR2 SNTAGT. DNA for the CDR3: TGTGCCAGCAGTCCCTCAGCGGGATCCTACAATGAGCAGTTCTTC. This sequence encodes CASSPSAGSYNEQFF.

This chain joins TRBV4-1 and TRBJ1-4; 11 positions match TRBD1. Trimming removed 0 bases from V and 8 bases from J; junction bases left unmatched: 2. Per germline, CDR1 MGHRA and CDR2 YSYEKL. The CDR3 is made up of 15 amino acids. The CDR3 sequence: CASSQDGTGGEKLFF. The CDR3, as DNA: TGCGCCAGCAGCCAAGATGGGACAGGGGGGGAAAAACTGTTTTTT.

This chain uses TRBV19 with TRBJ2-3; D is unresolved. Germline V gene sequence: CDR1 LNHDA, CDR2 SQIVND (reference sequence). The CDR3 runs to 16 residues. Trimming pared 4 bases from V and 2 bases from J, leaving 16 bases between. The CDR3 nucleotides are TGTGCCAGTAGTACTCGACTGCAAACCGACACAGATACGCAGTATTTT. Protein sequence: CASSTRLQTDTDTQYF.

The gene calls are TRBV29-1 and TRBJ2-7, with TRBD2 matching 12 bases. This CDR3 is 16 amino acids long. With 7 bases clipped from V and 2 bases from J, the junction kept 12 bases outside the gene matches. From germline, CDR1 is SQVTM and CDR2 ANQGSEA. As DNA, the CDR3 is TGCAGCGCTACGGGAGGGACTAGCGGGCGAGCCTACGAGCAGTACTTC. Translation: CSATGGTSGRAYEQYF.

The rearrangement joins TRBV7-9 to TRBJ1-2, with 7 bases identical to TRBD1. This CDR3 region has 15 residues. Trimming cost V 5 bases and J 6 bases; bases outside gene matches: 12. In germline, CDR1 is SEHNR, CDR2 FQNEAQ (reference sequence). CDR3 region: CASSDTDRARDGYTF. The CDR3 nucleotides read TGTGCCAGCAGCGACACAGACAGGGCGCGGGATGGCTACACCTTC.

The DNA for the CDR3 is TGTGCCAGCAGCGGAGGAAATAGGGAAGAGACCCAGTACTTC. It yields the protein CASSGGNREETQYF. The rearrangement joins TRBV5-4 to TRBJ2-5; a weak D match, TRBD2 (5 bases). Germline V CDR1 and CDR2: SGHNT, YYREEE (reference sequence). Trimming cost V 4 bases and J 3 bases, with 13 bases left between them. CDR3 length: 14 amino acids.

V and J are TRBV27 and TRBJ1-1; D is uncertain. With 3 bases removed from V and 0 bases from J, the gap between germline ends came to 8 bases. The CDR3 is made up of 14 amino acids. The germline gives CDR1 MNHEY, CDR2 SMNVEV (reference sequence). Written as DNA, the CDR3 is TGTGCCAGCAGTTTGGGGAGGATGAACACTGAAGCTTTCTTT. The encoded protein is CASSLGRMNTEAFF.

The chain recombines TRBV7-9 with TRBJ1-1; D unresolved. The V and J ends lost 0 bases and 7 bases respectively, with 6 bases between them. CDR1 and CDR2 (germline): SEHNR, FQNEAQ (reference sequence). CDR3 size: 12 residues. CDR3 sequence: CASSLARDEAFF. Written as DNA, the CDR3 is TGTGCCAGCAGCTTAGCGCGAGATGAAGCTTTCTTT.

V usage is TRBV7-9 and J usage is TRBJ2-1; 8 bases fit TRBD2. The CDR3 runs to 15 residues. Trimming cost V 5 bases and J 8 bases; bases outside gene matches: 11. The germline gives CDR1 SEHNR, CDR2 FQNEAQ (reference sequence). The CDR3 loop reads CASSPLLAGSDEQFF. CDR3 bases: TGTGCCAGCAGCCCCTTGCTAGCGGGTTCTGATGAGCAGTTCTTC.

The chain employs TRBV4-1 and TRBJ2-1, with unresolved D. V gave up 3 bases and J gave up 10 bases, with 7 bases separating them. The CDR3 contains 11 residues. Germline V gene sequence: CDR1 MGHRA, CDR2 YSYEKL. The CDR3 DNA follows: TGCGCCAGCAGCCATAGTCCCGAGCAGTTCTTC. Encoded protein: CASSHSPEQFF.

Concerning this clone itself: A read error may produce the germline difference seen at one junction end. The CDR3 reads CASSQGLAGDEQLF. CDR3 bases: TGCGCCAGCAGCCAGGGACTCGCTGGGGATGAGCAGCTCTTC. The rearrangement links TRBV4-1 to TRBJ2-1, with a possible D match to TRBD2 (6 bases). Germline-derived CDR1 and CDR2 are MGHRA and YSYEKL. This CDR3 is built from 14 residues.

In nucleotides, the CDR3 is TGTGCCAGCAGCCTCGGACAGCACTCTGGGGCCAACGTCCTGACTTTC. This encodes CASSLGQHSGANVLTF. The chain is built from TRBV7-3 and TRBJ2-6, with D perhaps matching TRBD1 (6 bases). The ends were cut back, 5 bases at V and 0 bases at J, with 11 bases in the middle. Germline V gene sequence: CDR1 SGHTA, CDR2 FQGTGA. The CDR3 loop spans 16 amino acids.

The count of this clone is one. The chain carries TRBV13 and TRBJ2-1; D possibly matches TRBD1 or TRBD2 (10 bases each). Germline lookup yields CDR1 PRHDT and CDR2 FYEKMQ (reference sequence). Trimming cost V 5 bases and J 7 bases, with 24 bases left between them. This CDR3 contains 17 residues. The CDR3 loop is CASSMTGGVSGRNEQFF. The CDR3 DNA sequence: TGTGCCAGCAGCATGACAGGGGGCGTTAGCGGGAGGAATGAGCAGTTCTTC.

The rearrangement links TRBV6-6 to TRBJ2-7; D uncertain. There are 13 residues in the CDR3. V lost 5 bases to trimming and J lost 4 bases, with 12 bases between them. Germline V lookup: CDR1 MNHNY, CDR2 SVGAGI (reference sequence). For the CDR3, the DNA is TGTGCCAGCAGTGATGACACGCCATACGAGCAGTACTTC. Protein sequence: CASSDDTPYEQYF.

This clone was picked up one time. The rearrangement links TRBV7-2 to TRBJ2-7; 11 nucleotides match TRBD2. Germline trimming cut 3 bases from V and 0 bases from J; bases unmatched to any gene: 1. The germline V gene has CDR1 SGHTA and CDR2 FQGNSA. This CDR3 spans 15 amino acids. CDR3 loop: CASSFTSGSSYEQYF. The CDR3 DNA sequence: TGTGCCAGCAGCTTTACTAGCGGGAGCTCCTACGAGCAGTACTTC.

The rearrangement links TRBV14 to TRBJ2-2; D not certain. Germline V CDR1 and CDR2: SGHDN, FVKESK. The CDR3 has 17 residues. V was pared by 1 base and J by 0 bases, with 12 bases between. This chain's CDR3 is CASSQVLSIANTGELFF. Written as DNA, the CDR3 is TGTGCCAGCAGCCAAGTACTGTCCATAGCGAACACCGGGGAGCTGTTTTTT.

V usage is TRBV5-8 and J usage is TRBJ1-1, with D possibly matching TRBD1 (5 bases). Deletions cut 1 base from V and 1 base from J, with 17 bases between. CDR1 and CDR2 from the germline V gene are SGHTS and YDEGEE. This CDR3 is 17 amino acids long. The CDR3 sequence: CASSLWGDWGGNTEAFF. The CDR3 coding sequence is TGTGCCAGCAGCTTGTGGGGGGATTGGGGCGGGAACACTGAAGCTTTCTTT.

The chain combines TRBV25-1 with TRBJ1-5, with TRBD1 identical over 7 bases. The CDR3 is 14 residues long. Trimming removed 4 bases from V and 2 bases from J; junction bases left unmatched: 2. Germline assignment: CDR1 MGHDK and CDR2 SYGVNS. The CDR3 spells CASSADRGNQPQHF. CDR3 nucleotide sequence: TGTGCCAGCAGTGCCGACAGGGGCAATCAGCCCCAGCATTTT.

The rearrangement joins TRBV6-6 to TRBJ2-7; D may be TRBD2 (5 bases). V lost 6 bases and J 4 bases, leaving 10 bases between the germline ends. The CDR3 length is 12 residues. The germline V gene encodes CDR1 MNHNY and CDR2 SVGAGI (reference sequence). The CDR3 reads CASRGSRYEQYF. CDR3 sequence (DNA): TGTGCCAGCAGAGGGAGTAGGTACGAGCAGTACTTC.

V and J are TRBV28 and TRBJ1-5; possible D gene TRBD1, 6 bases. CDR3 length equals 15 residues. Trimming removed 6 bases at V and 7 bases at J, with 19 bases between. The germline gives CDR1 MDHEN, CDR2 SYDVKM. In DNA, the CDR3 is TGTGCCAGCAGCCCCGCCCGCGGGGGCGGACAGCCCCAGCATTTT. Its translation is CASSPARGGGQPQHF.

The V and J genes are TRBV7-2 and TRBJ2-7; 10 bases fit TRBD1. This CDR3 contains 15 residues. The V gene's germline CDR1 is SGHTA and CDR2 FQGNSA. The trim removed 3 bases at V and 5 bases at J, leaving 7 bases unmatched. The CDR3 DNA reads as TGTGCCAGCAGCTTCGGACAGGGGGGTTCCAACGAGCAGTACTTC. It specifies CASSFGQGGSNEQYF.

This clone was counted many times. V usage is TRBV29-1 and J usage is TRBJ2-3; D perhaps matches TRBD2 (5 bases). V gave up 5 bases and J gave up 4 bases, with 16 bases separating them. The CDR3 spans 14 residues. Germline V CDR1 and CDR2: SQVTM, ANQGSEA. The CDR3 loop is CSVRTGLESDTQYF. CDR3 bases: TGCAGCGTTCGGACTGGATTAGAATCAGATACGCAGTATTTT.

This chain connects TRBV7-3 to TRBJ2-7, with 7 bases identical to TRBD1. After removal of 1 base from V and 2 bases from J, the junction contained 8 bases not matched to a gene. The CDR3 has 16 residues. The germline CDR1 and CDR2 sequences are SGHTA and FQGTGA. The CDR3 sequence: CASSLRGGAGTYEQYF. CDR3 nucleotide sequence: TGTGCCAGCAGCTTAAGAGGGGGCGCCGGGACCTACGAGCAGTACTTC. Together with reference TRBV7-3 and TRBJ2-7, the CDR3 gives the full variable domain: GAGVSQTPSNKVTEKGKYVELRCDPISGHTALYWYRQSLGQGPEFLIYFQGTGAADDSGLPNDRFFAVRPEGSVSTLKIQRTERGDSAVYLCASSLRGGAGTYEQYFGPGTRLTVT.